The 17 T cell receptor beta chains reported below all come from one sample, sequenced in a study of shared clonotypes between healthy human individuals. Generated by immunoSEQ multiplex PCR, the TCRdb table keeps only in-frame clones and is missing some. The sample holds over 850,000 clones; about four fifths are singletons and the top ten take 0.55% to 0.7%. The material sequenced was memory CD4+ T cells from PBMCs. Subset indicated: CD45RA-negative fraction. Every receptor here comes from a man between 18 and 29 years old in good health. Some clones in this sample may be carry-over from other donors' samples.

The count of this clone is one. V and J are TRBV28 and TRBJ2-7, with D perhaps matching TRBD1 or TRBD2 (5 bases each). In germline, CDR1 is MDHEN, CDR2 SYDVKM. Trimming left V 5 bases short and J 4 bases short, with 15 bases between. The CDR3 is 14 amino acids. The DNA for the CDR3 is TGTGCCAGCAGTGCTCCCGGGGCTCCATACGAGCAGTACTTC. Translated, it gives CASSAPGAPYEQYF.

This chain joins TRBV6-5 and TRBJ2-7; D gene ambiguous. The CDR3 consists of 15 residues. V was clipped by 2 bases and J by 3 bases, with 14 bases between them. Germline V CDR1 and CDR2: MNHEY, SVGAGI. DNA of the CDR3: TGTGCCAGCAGTTACCGCTCAGGATCGAACTACGAGCAGTACTTC. Its protein is CASSYRSGSNYEQYF.

V is TRBV28 and J is TRBJ1-2, with D possibly TRBD1 on 6 matching bases. CDR1 MDHEN and CDR2 SYDVKM come from the germline V gene. The CDR3 spans 18 residues. The ends were cut back, 5 bases at V and 1 base at J, with 23 bases in the middle. CDR3 nucleotide sequence: TGTGCCAGCAGTACCCCGGGGGCAGCCTTGAACATTAACTATGGCTACACCTTC. It codes for CASSTPGAALNINYGYTF.

The V gene is TRBV28, the J gene TRBJ2-3; 9 nucleotides align to TRBD2. The CDR3 length is 17 residues. J lost 4 bases, V lost 11 bases, and 19 bases had no gene match. Germline-derived CDR1 and CDR2 are MDHEN and SYDVKM. The chain's CDR3 is CAGSSHNLAGVADTQYF. CDR3 nucleotides: TGTGCCGGCTCAAGCCACAACTTAGCGGGAGTCGCAGATACGCAGTATTTT.

This clone was seen a handful of times. The rearrangement links TRBV5-6 to TRBJ2-1, with TRBD2 matching 9 bases. CDR3 length equals 17 residues. Germline CDR1 SGHDT, CDR2 YYEEEE. The V gene end was trimmed by 1 base and the J gene end by 1 base; junction bases not matched to a gene: 6. CDR3 region: CASSLTLAGRSYNEQFF. The CDR3 DNA sequence: TGTGCCAGCAGCTTGACGCTAGCGGGAAGGTCCTACAATGAGCAGTTCTTC.

Points on this clone: A read error may produce the germline difference seen at one junction end. V and J are TRBV28 and TRBJ2-2, with 12 positions matching TRBD2. Per germline, CDR1 MDHEN and CDR2 SYDVKM. The CDR3 length is 12 residues. CDR3 loop: CASSPTPGLAGF. The CDR3 DNA is TGTGCCAGCAGTCCCACACCCGGACTAGCGGGATTT.

Turning to this clone: This sequence is one base from a far larger clone and is likely a read error. The same CDR3 arises from other DNA sequences in this sample as well. This rearrangement joins TRBV25-1 to TRBJ2-7; possible D gene TRBD2, 6 bases. Germline CDR1 is MGHDK and CDR2 is SYGVNS. V dropped 3 bases and J dropped 9 bases, with 12 bases sitting between them. CDR3 size: 12 residues. In nucleotides, the CDR3 is TGTGCCAGCAGTGAGTATAGGGGAGGGCAGTACTTC. Its protein is CASSEYRGGQYF.

V gene TRBV25-1 combines with J gene TRBJ2-2; D tentatively fits TRBD1 or TRBD2 (5 bases each). The CDR3 runs to 15 residues. Germline lookup yields CDR1 MGHDK and CDR2 SYGVNS. With 4 bases removed from V and 6 bases from J, the gap between germline ends came to 15 bases. The CDR3 spells CASSGYLGVAGELFF. The CDR3 DNA sequence: TGTGCCAGCAGTGGCTATCTGGGGGTGGCCGGGGAGCTGTTTTTT.

The V call is TRBV30, the J call TRBJ2-7; no clear D gene. Germline-derived CDR1 and CDR2 are GTSNPN and SVGIG (reference sequence). V was cut by 0 bases and J by 2 bases, with 8 bases left in between. The length of the CDR3 is 13 residues. The CDR3 DNA follows: TGTGCCTGGAGTGTACCCAGGACCTACGAGCAGTACTTC. Translation: CAWSVPRTYEQYF. The variable domain in full, with the rest retrieved from reference TRBV30 and TRBJ2-7, is SQTIHQWPATLVQPVGSPLSLECTVEGTSNPNLYWYRQAAGRGLQLLFYSVGIGQISSEVPQNLSASRPQDRQFILSSKKLLLSDSGFYLCAWSVPRTYEQYFGPGTRLTVT.

This chain joins TRBV6-1 and TRBJ1-1; the D is unclear. From germline, CDR1 is MNHNS and CDR2 SASEGT. The V gene lost 6 bases and the J gene lost 0 bases, with 11 bases spanning the gap. This CDR3 contains 14 residues. The DNA for the CDR3 is TGTGCCAGCAGCTCACACAGCATGAACACTGAAGCTTTCTTT. This sequence encodes CASSSHSMNTEAFF.

The CDR3 DNA follows: TGTGCCAGCAGTCCTGGGACAAGCTCCTACAATGAGCAGTTCTTC. This gives the protein CASSPGTSSYNEQFF. V and J are TRBV6-5 and TRBJ2-1; a possible D gene is TRBD1 (6 bases). This CDR3 is 15 amino acids long. The germline V and J ends were trimmed by 5 bases and 0 bases, with 11 bases remaining between them. Germline V gene sequence: CDR1 MNHEY, CDR2 SVGAGI.

This clone was detected only once. The chain links TRBV25-1 to TRBJ1-1, with D uncertain. The ends were cut back, 4 bases at V and 3 bases at J, with 12 bases in the middle. Germline V gene lookup returns CDR1 MGHDK and CDR2 SYGVNS. The CDR3 is 14 residues long. The CDR3 is CASSGLGGDTEAFF. CDR3 DNA sequence: TGTGCCAGCAGTGGCTTGGGTGGGGACACTGAAGCTTTCTTT.

This rearrangement joins TRBV14 to TRBJ2-6; D may match TRBD1 or TRBD2 (5 bases each). The CDR3 contains 19 residues. Trimming left V 3 bases short and J 0 bases short, with 18 bases between. Per the germline V gene, CDR1 is SGHDN and CDR2 is FVKESK. The CDR3 nucleotides are TGTGCCAGCAGCCATTTTTTGGGGGACCTTCACTCTGGGGCCAACGTCCTGACTTTC. This encodes CASSHFLGDLHSGANVLTF.

CDR3 coding DNA: TGTGCCAGCTCACCCTCGGGACAGCTGACCTACGAGCAGTACTTC. Translation gives CASSPSGQLTYEQYF. V and J are TRBV18 and TRBJ2-7; 7 nucleotides match TRBD1. CDR1 and CDR2 from the germline V gene are KGHSH and LQKENI. V lost 3 bases and J lost 2; bases outside the gene matches: 7. The CDR3 loop spans 15 amino acids.

The chain couples TRBV29-1 to TRBJ2-3; D call uncertain. This CDR3 spans 14 amino acids. The V and J ends lost 6 bases and 2 bases respectively, with 15 bases between them. Germline V lookup: CDR1 SQVTM, CDR2 ANQGSEA. The CDR3 DNA is TGCAGCGTCGTTGCTCCACGATTCACAGATACGCAGTATTTT. Translated, it gives CSVVAPRFTDTQYF.

The rearrangement uses TRBV2 and TRBJ2-3, with 9 bases lining up with TRBD1. This CDR3 is 13 amino acids long. The germline V gene encodes CDR1 SNHLY and CDR2 FYNNEI. V lost 8 bases, J lost 5 bases, and 5 bases stayed unmatched. The CDR3 DNA follows: TGTGCCAGCTACAGGGGGCCTGGAGATACGCAGTATTTT. Translated, it gives CASYRGPGDTQYF.

The chain combines TRBV7-2 with TRBJ2-7, with D tentatively TRBD1 or TRBD2 (5 bases each). V was shortened by 3 bases and J by 2 bases, with 11 bases between the two germline ends. Germline V CDR1 and CDR2: SGHTA, FQGNSA. This CDR3 contains 14 residues. CDR3 nucleotide sequence: TGTGCCAGCAGCTTGGACCAGGGACCCTACGAGCAGTACTTC. Encoded protein: CASSLDQGPYEQYF.